Presented here are 9 T cell receptor beta chains from one specimen sequenced in a study of blood T cell repertoires in COVID-19. The method was immunoSEQ multiplex PCR; TCRdb's version includes in-frame clones alone and lacks a portion of them. The table lists tens of thousands of clones, about 80% of them singletons. Sequencing used peripheral blood. These receptors came from a human donor in a cohort sampled during active COVID-19.

V and J are TRBV5-1 and TRBJ2-1; 8 bases match TRBD2. V shed 0 bases and J 6 bases; nucleotides not matched to a gene: 11. The CDR3 runs 17 residues. From germline, CDR1 is SGHRS and CDR2 YFSETQ. The CDR3: CASSLGPRAGDTNEQFF. CDR3 nucleotides: TGCGCCAGCAGCTTGGGTCCTCGAGCGGGGGATACCAATGAGCAGTTCTTC.

The rearrangement uses TRBV6-5 and TRBJ2-7; 8 bases fit TRBD1. The junction had 5 bases not matched to a gene; V was cut back by 6 bases and J by 1 base. The CDR3 consists of 14 residues. Germline lookup yields CDR1 MNHEY and CDR2 SVGAGI. The CDR3 region is CASRRDRKSYEQYF. The CDR3 DNA is TGTGCCAGCAGGCGGGACAGGAAATCCTACGAGCAGTACTTC.

This clone was seen a single time. The chain combines TRBV19 with TRBJ1-5; 9 nucleotides agree with TRBD1. Germline V gene sequence: CDR1 LNHDA, CDR2 SQIVND (reference sequence). The V and J ends lost 2 bases and 5 bases, in that order; junction bases with no gene match: 4. The CDR3 consists of 15 residues. In DNA, the CDR3 is TGTGCCAGTAGTATATCAGGGACAGGGTATCAGCCCCAGCATTTT. Encoded protein: CASSISGTGYQPQHF.

This clone was recorded only once. The genes are TRBV7-9 and TRBJ1-4; D may be TRBD1 (6 bases). In germline, CDR1 is SEHNR, CDR2 FQNEAQ (reference sequence). V was clipped by 1 base and J by 12 bases, with 9 bases between them. The CDR3 runs 12 residues. CDR3 protein: CASSLGSGELFF. In nucleotides, the CDR3 is TGTGCCAGCAGCTTAGGGTCAGGGGAACTGTTTTTT.

The CDR3 sequence is CASSQDRPQGAKNIQYF. The CDR3 nucleotides read TGTGCCAGCAGCCAAGATAGACCCCAGGGGGCCAAAAACATTCAGTACTTC. This chain connects TRBV3-1 (or the pseudogene TRBV3-2) to TRBJ2-4; weak D call: TRBD1 (6 bases). CDR3 length equals 17 residues. Between the trimmed V and J ends, which lost 0 bases and 1 base, there was a span of 13 bases. Germline-derived CDR1 and CDR2 are LGHDT and YNNKEL (reference sequence).

V usage is TRBV12-3 or TRBV12-4 and J usage is TRBJ2-5; D is undetermined. Trimming cost V 3 bases and J 2 bases, with 7 bases left between them. The CDR3 contains 13 residues. The CDR3 sequence: CASSLRRQETQYF. The CDR3 bases are TGTGCCAGCAGTTTGCGAAGACAAGAGACCCAGTACTTC.

The V and J genes are TRBV6-5 and TRBJ2-3; possible D gene TRBD2, 5 bases. Germline V gene sequence: CDR1 MNHEY, CDR2 SVGAGI. Trimming removed 8 bases from V and 0 bases from J, with 9 bases in between. The CDR3 loop spans 13 amino acids. CDR3 DNA sequence: TGTGCCAGCCGGACGGGAAGCACAGATACGCAGTATTTT. Translating gives CASRTGSTDTQYF.

V usage is TRBV11-2 and J usage is TRBJ2-3, with 7 bases fitting TRBD1. The CDR3 runs to 17 residues. V was pared by 1 base and J by 4 bases, with 11 bases of the junction left unmatched. Per the germline V gene, CDR1 is SGHAT and CDR2 is FQNNGV. The CDR3 DNA reads as TGTGCCAGCAGCTTAGCAGCTTTTGGGACAGCCCCAGATACGCAGTATTTT. Translating gives CASSLAAFGTAPDTQYF.

This sequence joins TRBV15 and TRBJ2-3; D is perhaps TRBD2 (5 bases). CDR1 is LNHNV, CDR2 YYDKDF, per germline (reference sequence). CDR3 length: 12 amino acids. The germline V and J ends were trimmed by 6 bases and 6 bases, with 10 bases remaining between them. Here the CDR3 DNA reads TGTGCCACCAGTTTTGGAGGTGATACGCAGTATTTT. As protein: CATSFGGDTQYF.